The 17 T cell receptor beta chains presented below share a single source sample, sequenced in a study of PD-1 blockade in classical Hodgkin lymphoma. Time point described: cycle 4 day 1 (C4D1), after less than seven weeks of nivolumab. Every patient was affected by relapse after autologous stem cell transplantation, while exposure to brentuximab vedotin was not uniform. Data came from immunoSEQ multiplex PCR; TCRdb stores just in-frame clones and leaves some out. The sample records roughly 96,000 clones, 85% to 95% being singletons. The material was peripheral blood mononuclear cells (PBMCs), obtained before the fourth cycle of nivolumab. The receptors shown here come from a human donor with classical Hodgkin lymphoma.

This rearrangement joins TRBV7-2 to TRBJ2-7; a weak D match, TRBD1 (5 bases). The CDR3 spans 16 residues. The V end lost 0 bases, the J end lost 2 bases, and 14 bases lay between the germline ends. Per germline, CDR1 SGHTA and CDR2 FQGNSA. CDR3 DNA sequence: TGTGCCAGCAGCTTAGCCGTGACAGAGAATCCCTACGAGCAGTACTTC. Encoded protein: CASSLAVTENPYEQYF.

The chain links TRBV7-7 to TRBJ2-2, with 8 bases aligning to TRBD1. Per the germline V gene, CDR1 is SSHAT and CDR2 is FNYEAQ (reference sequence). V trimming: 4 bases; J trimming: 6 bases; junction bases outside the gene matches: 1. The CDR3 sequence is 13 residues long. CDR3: CASSSRGPGELFF. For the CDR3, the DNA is TGTGCCAGCAGCTCCAGGGGGCCCGGGGAGCTGTTTTTT.

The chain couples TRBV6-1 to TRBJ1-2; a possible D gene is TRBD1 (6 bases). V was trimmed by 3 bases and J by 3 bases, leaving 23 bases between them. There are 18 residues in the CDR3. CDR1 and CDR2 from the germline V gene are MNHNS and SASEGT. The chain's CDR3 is CASSEGRAGRGGDYGYTF. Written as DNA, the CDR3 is TGTGCCAGCAGTGAGGGCAGGGCCGGAAGAGGGGGGGACTATGGCTACACCTTC.

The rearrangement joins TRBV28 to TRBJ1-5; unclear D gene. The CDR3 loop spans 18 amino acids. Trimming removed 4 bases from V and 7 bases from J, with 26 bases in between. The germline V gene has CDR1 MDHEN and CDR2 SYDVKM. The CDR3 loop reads CASSSRALIATRRQPQHF. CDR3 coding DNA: TGTGCCAGCAGTTCGAGGGCGTTAATAGCTACTAGAAGGCAGCCCCAGCATTTT. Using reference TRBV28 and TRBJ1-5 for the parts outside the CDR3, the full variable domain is DVKVTQSSRYLVKRTGEKVFLECVQDMDHENMFWYRQDPGLGLRLIYFSYDVKMKEKGDIPEGYSVSREKKERFSLILESASTNQTSMYLCASSSRALIATRRQPQHFGDGTRLSIL.

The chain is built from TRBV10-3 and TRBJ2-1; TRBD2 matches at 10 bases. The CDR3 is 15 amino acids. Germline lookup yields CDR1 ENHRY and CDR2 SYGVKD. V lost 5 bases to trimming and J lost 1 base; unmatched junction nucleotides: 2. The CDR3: CAISPSGSSYNEQFF. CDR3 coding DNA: TGTGCCATCAGTCCTAGCGGGAGTTCCTACAATGAGCAGTTCTTC.

The CDR3 sequence is CASSEGPGNTIYF. CDR3 bases: TGCGCCAGCAGTGAGGGTCCGGGAAACACCATATATTTT. The V call is TRBV10-1, the J call TRBJ1-3; D remains ambiguous. The CDR3 has 13 residues. The germline V gene has CDR1 WNHNN and CDR2 SYGVQD (reference sequence). V dropped 2 bases and J dropped 4 bases, with 6 bases sitting between them.

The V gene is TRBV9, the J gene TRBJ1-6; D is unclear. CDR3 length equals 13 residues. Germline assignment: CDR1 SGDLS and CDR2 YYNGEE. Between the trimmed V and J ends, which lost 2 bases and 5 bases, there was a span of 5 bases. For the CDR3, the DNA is TGTGCCAGCAGCGTCGACAATAATTCACCCCTCCACTTT. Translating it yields CASSVDNNSPLHF.

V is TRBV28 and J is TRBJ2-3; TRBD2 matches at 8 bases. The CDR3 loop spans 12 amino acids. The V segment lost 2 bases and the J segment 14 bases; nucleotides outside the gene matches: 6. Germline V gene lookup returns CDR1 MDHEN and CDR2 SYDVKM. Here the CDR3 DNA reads TGTGCCAGCAGTTTACGGGAGGGCCTGCTGTATTTT. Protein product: CASSLREGLLYF.

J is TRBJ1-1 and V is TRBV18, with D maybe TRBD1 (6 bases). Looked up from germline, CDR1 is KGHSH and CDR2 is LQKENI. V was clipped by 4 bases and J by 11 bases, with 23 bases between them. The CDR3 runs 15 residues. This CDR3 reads CASSLSQVGAGHAFF. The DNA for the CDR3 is TGTGCCAGCTCACTCTCCCAGGTGGGGGCTGGCCATGCTTTCTTT.

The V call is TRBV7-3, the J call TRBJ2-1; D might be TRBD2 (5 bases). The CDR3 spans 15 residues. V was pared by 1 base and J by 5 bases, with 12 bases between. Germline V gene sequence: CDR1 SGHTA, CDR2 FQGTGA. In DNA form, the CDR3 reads TGTGCCAGCAGCTTAATAAGCGGACCCAACAATGAGCAGTTCTTC. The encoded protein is CASSLISGPNNEQFF.

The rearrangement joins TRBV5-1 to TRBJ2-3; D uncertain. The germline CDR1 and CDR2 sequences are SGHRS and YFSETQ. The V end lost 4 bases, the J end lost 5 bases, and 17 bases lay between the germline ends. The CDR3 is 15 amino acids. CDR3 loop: CASSPGRVVEDTQYF. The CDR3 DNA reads TGCGCCAGCAGCCCCGGACGTGTGGTTGAAGATACGCAGTATTTT.

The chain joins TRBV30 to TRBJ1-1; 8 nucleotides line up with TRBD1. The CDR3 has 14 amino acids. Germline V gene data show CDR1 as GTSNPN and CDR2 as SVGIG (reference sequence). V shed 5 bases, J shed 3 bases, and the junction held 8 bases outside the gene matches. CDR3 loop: CAWLTTGVDTEAFF. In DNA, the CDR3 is TGTGCCTGGTTAACGACAGGGGTGGACACTGAAGCTTTCTTT.

CDR3 protein: CASRSSGRYEQFF. The CDR3 region has the DNA TGTGCCAGCAGATCAAGCGGGAGATATGAGCAGTTCTTC. This chain connects TRBV28 to TRBJ2-1; 8 positions agree with TRBD2. Germline loops: CDR1 MDHEN, CDR2 SYDVKM. Trimming removed 6 bases from V and 8 bases from J; junction bases left unmatched: 6. The length of the CDR3 is 13 residues.

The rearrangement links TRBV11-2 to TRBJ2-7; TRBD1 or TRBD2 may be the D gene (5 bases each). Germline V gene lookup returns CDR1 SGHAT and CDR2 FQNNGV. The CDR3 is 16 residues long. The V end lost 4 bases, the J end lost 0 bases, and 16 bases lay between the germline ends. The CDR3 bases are TGTGCCAGCAGCTCAGGTGGGGGAGCGGCCTCCTACGAGCAGTACTTC. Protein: CASSSGGGAASYEQYF.

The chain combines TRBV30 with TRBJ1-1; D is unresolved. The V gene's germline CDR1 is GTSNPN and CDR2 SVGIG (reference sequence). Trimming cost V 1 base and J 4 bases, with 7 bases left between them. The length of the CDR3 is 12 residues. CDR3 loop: CAWSGFGTEAFF. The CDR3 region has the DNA TGTGCCTGGAGTGGCTTTGGCACTGAAGCTTTCTTT. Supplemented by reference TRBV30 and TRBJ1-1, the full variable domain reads SQTIHQWPATLVQPVGSPLSLECTVEGTSNPNLYWYRQAAGRGLQLLFYSVGIGQISSEVPQNLSASRPQDRQFILSSKKLLLSDSGFYLCAWSGFGTEAFFGQGTRLTVV.

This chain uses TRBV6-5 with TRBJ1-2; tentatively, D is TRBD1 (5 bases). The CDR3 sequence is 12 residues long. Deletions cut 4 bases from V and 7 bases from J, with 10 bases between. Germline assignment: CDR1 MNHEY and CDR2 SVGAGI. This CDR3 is CASSSGGSGYTF. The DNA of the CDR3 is TGTGCCAGCAGTTCCGGGGGGTCTGGCTACACCTTC.

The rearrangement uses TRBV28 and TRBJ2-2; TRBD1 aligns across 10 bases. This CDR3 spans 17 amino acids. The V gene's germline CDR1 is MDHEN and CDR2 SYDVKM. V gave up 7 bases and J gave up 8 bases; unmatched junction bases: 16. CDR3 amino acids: CASILHPGQGRIGELFF. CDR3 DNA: TGTGCCAGCATCCTCCATCCGGGACAGGGGAGGATAGGGGAGCTGTTTTTT.